These 20 T cell receptor beta chains share one sample of origin, sequenced in a study of regulatory T cells in long-lasting Graves disease. Building the TCR beta libraries relied on iRepertoire HTBI primers, and CDR3 regions underwent Arm-PCR. MiXCR, applied by TCRdb to the multiplex PCR reads, yields one record per CDR3 protein. The table shows about 530,000 distinct CDR3 sequences, with roughly a sixth occurring only once. Time point in this sample: newly diagnosed GD, antithyroid drugs for less than 3 months. RNA from PBMCs was the source of the TCR library. In addition, the sample was reused for a study of T cells in Graves' hyperthyroidism and ophthalmopathy.

Material: peripheral blood mononuclear cells (PBMCs), obtained at new diagnosis, from a patient treated with antithyroid drugs. Receptors were obtained from a woman aged 40-60 years with Graves disease.

This clonotype was detected only a few times. The chain joins TRBV15 to TRBJ1-5; no clear D. The CDR3 consists of 14 residues. Trimming took off 4 bases at V and 1 base at J, with 8 bases between the two ends. Germline-derived CDR1 and CDR2 are LNHNV and YYDKDF (reference sequence). In DNA form, the CDR3 reads TGTGCCACCAGCACCAAGGTGAGCAATCAGCCCCAGCATTTT. Encoded protein: CATSTKVSNQPQHF.

This clonotype was counted many times. The chain links TRBV3-1 to TRBJ2-7; weak D call: TRBD2 (6 bases). Germline V gives CDR1 LGHDT, CDR2 YNNKEL (reference sequence). This CDR3 is built from 15 residues. V dropped 4 bases and J dropped 6 bases, with 19 bases sitting between them. CDR3 sequence reads: CASSLNGRGSGEQYF. The CDR3 coding sequence is TGTGCCAGCAGCCTTAACGGTCGGGGGTCCGGCGAGCAGTACTTC.

This clonotype was seen only a few times. The chain uses TRBV20-1 and TRBJ2-5; a weak D match, TRBD1 (5 bases). Trimming took 2 bases from V and 1 from J, leaving 17 bases between them. Germline V gene sequence: CDR1 DFQATT, CDR2 SNEGSKA (reference sequence). The CDR3 runs to 16 residues. The CDR3 protein is CSARPGQSLSQETQYF. Here the CDR3 DNA reads TGCAGTGCTAGACCAGGGCAGTCCCTTAGCCAAGAGACCCAGTACTTC.

This clonotype turned up a few times. The gene calls are TRBV11-2 and TRBJ2-7; the D gene is possibly TRBD1 (6 bases). Trimming pared 2 bases from V and 3 bases from J, leaving 17 bases between. Germline values: CDR1 SGHAT, CDR2 FQNNGV. The CDR3 has 16 residues. The CDR3 protein is CASSLLDRRNVYEQYF. The CDR3 nucleotides are TGTGCCAGCAGCTTATTAGACAGGAGGAACGTCTACGAGCAGTACTTC.

This clonotype showed up many times. CDR3 loop: CAARGTADTQYF. CDR3 in DNA: TGTGCCGCGAGGGGGACCGCAGATACGCAGTATTTT. The chain employs TRBV3-1 and TRBJ2-3, with a weak D call TRBD1 (6 bases). CDR1 is LGHDT and CDR2 is YNNKEL in the germline V gene (reference sequence). CDR3 length: 12 amino acids. The germline V and J ends were trimmed by 11 bases and 4 bases, with 13 bases remaining between them.

This clonotype showed up just a few times. The V gene is TRBV30, the J gene TRBJ1-3; D ambiguous. Germline V gene data show CDR1 as GTSNPN and CDR2 as SVGIG (reference sequence). The CDR3 runs 12 residues. V lost 1 base, J lost 8 bases, and 9 bases lay in between. The CDR3 coding sequence is TGTGCCTGGAGTGCCCGAAGGGACACCATATATTTT. It is translated as CAWSARRDTIYF. Combining the CDR3 with reference TRBV30 and TRBJ1-3 gives the whole variable domain SQTIHQWPATLVQPVGSPLSLECTVEGTSNPNLYWYRQAAGRGLQLLFYSVGIGQISSEVPQNLSASRPQDRQFILSSKKLLLSDSGFYLCAWSARRDTIYFGEGSWLTVV.

This clonotype has only a few counts. The CDR3 sequence is CASRPGQGTGELFF. The CDR3, as DNA: TGTGCCAGCAGGCCGGGACAGGGAACCGGGGAGCTGTTTTTT. The chain recombines TRBV28 with TRBJ2-2; 9 nucleotides agree with TRBD1. The V gene end was trimmed by 6 bases and the J gene end by 5 bases; junction bases not matched to a gene: 4. Germline V gene data show CDR1 as MDHEN and CDR2 as SYDVKM. The CDR3 loop spans 14 amino acids. The full variable domain, in which reference TRBV28 and TRBJ2-2 provide the parts outside the CDR3, is DVKVTQSSRYLVKRTGEKVFLECVQDMDHENMFWYRQDPGLGLRLIYFSYDVKMKEKGDIPEGYSVSREKKERFSLILESASTNQTSMYLCASRPGQGTGELFFGEGSRLTVL.

This clonotype was picked up many times. J is TRBJ2-1 and V is TRBV12-3 or TRBV12-4, with 14 bases identical to TRBD2. This CDR3 comprises 16 residues. The V segment lost 5 bases and the J segment 4 bases; nucleotides outside the gene matches: 4. CDR3 loop: CASSPRTSGGYNEQFF. CDR3 sequence (DNA): TGTGCCAGCAGTCCTCGGACTAGCGGGGGGTACAATGAGCAGTTCTTC.

CDR3 DNA: TGTGCCTGGAGTAAAGGAGCAAATTCACCCCTCCACTTT. It specifies CAWSKGANSPLHF. The chain couples TRBV30 to TRBJ1-6; no reliable D call. CDR1 and CDR2 (germline): GTSNPN, SVGIG (reference sequence). Trimming removed 2 bases at V and 7 bases at J, with 9 bases between. The CDR3 is made up of 13 amino acids.

This clonotype was seen more than once but under ten times. The J gene is TRBJ1-1, the V gene TRBV6-5, with D perhaps matching TRBD1 (5 bases). There are 18 residues in the CDR3. The germline CDR1 and CDR2 sequences are MNHEY and SVGAGI. The ends were cut back, 3 bases at V and 2 bases at J, with 22 bases in the middle. CDR3 residues: CASSYSVTTGSVNTEAFF. The DNA for the CDR3 is TGTGCCAGCAGTTATAGCGTTACAACAGGATCGGTTAACACTGAAGCTTTCTTT.

The chain is built from TRBV7-9 and TRBJ2-7; D possibly corresponds to TRBD1 (5 bases). In germline, CDR1 is SEHNR, CDR2 FQNEAQ (reference sequence). The CDR3 spans 14 residues. With 1 base removed from V and 6 bases from J, the gap between germline ends came to 13 bases. DNA for the CDR3: TGTGCCAGCAGCTTAGAGGGGCAGGGCGTCGAGCAGTACTTC. It specifies CASSLEGQGVEQYF.

The genes are TRBV4-1 and TRBJ1-6; a weak D match, TRBD1 (6 bases). This CDR3 contains 18 residues. In germline, CDR1 is MGHRA, CDR2 YSYEKL. With 2 bases removed from V and 1 base from J, the gap between germline ends came to 15 bases. The CDR3 nucleotides read TGCGCCAGCAGCCAATTGTCAGGGGCTGGTTCCTATAATTCACCCCTCCACTTT. Translation gives CASSQLSGAGSYNSPLHF.

In this sample, this clonotype turned up a few times. V and J are TRBV29-1 and TRBJ1-4; D might be TRBD1 (6 bases). The V end was cut by 6 bases, the J end by 4 bases, with 12 bases between. The CDR3 covers 13 residues. The V gene's germline CDR1 is SQVTM and CDR2 ANQGSEA. The CDR3 loop reads CSVGDRHNEKLFF. CDR3 in DNA: TGCAGCGTGGGAGACAGGCATAATGAAAAACTGTTTTTT.

This clonotype was seen more than once but under ten times. The chain links TRBV30 to TRBJ1-1, with unresolved D. Looked up from germline, CDR1 is GTSNPN and CDR2 is SVGIG (reference sequence). Deletions cut 2 bases from V and 3 bases from J, with 4 bases between. The length of the CDR3 is 11 residues. The CDR3 is CAWSLYTEAFF. CDR3 sequence (DNA): TGTGCCTGGAGTCTTTACACTGAAGCTTTCTTT.

This clonotype showed up just a few times. The chain has TRBV3-1 and TRBJ2-2; no firm D call. The CDR3 length is 15 residues. V lost 1 base to trimming and J lost 7 bases, with 13 bases between them. CDR1 and CDR2 from the germline V gene are LGHDT and YNNKEL (reference sequence). CDR3 residues: CASSQVYLKIGELFF. The CDR3 region has the DNA TGTGCCAGCAGCCAAGTTTACCTCAAAATCGGGGAGCTGTTTTTT.

This chain joins TRBV2 and TRBJ1-4; D is perhaps TRBD1 (6 bases). Germline V gene lookup returns CDR1 SNHLY and CDR2 FYNNEI. CDR3 size: 15 residues. V was clipped by 7 bases and J by 0 bases, with 12 bases between them. For the CDR3, the DNA is TGTGCCAGCACAGTCGGACAGACAACTAATGAAAAACTGTTTTTT. Its protein product is CASTVGQTTNEKLFF.

In this sample, this clonotype turned up many times. J is TRBJ2-2 and V is TRBV2, with D perhaps matching TRBD2 (6 bases). The CDR3 loop spans 14 amino acids. Trimming took off 11 bases at V and 4 bases at J, with 17 bases between the two ends. Per the germline V gene, CDR1 is SNHLY and CDR2 is FYNNEI. The CDR3 sequence: CARRTTQLTGELFF. For the CDR3, the DNA is TGTGCCCGTCGGACTACTCAGCTCACCGGGGAGCTGTTTTTT.

At least ten counts were recorded for this clonotype. The J gene is TRBJ1-3, the V gene TRBV28; D possibly corresponds to TRBD1 (5 bases). V dropped 6 bases and J dropped 3 bases, with 15 bases sitting between them. CDR3 size: 15 residues. Germline CDR1 MDHEN, CDR2 SYDVKM. The DNA for the CDR3 is TGTGCCAGCAGGCTCGGAGGCGGGGGTGGAAACACCATATATTTT. Amino acid sequence: CASRLGGGGGNTIYF.

A few counts support this clonotype. This chain links TRBV6-1 with TRBJ1-1; D uncertain. Deletions cut 0 bases from V and 3 bases from J, with 8 bases between. Germline CDR1 reads MNHNS; CDR2 reads SASEGT. This CDR3 comprises 14 residues. The CDR3 loop reads CASSEARSYTEAFF. The DNA of the CDR3 is TGTGCCAGCAGTGAAGCGCGTAGTTACACTGAAGCTTTCTTT.

This clonotype was seen repeatedly, ten times or more. The chain has TRBV6-1 and TRBJ2-2; tentative D call: TRBD1 (6 bases). The CDR3 loop spans 16 amino acids. V was trimmed by 4 bases and J by 0 bases, leaving 12 bases between them. Germline CDR1 and CDR2: MNHNS and SASEGT. The CDR3 loop reads CASSGRDTPNTGELFF. The CDR3 nucleotides are TGTGCCAGCAGTGGCCGGGACACCCCGAACACCGGGGAGCTGTTTTTT.